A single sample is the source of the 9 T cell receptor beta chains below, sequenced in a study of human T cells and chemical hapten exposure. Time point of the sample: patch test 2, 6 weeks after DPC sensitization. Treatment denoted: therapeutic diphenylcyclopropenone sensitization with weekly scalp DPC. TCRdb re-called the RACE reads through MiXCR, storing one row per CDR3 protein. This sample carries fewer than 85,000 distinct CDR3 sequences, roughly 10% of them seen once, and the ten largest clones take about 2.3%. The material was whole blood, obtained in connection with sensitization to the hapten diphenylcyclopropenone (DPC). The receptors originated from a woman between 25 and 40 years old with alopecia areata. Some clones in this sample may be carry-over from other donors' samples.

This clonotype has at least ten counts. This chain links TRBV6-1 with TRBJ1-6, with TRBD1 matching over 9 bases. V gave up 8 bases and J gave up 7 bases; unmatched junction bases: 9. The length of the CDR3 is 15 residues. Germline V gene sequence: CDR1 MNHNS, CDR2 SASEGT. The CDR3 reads CASGRTGEWNSPLHF. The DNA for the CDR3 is TGTGCCAGCGGGCGGACAGGGGAATGGAATTCACCCCTCCACTTT.

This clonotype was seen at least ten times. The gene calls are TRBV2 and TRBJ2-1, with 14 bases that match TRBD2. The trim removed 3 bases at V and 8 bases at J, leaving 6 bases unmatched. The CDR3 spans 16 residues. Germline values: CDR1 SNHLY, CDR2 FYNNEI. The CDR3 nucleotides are TGTGCCAGCAGTGATTCCGGGACTAGCGGGAGATATGAGCAGTTCTTC. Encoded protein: CASSDSGTSGRYEQFF.

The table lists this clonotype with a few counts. CDR3 nucleotides: TGTGCCAGCAGCCGGGTCCCCTACGAGCAGTACTTC. Its translation: CASSRVPYEQYF. The rearrangement uses TRBV6-2 or TRBV6-3 and TRBJ2-7; no firm D call. The CDR3 covers 12 residues. Germline V lookup: CDR1 MNHEY, CDR2 SVGEGT. The ends were cut back, 6 bases at V and 2 bases at J, with 8 bases in the middle.

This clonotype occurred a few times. The CDR3 loop reads CASSAPPGQGQYF. CDR3 nucleotide sequence: TGTGCCAGCAGCGCCCCTCCGGGACAGGGGCAGTATTTT. V gene TRBV9 combines with J gene TRBJ2-3, with 9 bases that match TRBD1. This CDR3 region has 13 residues. The germline V gene encodes CDR1 SGDLS and CDR2 YYNGEE. The ends lost 3 bases at V and 11 bases at J; junction bases unmatched: 7.

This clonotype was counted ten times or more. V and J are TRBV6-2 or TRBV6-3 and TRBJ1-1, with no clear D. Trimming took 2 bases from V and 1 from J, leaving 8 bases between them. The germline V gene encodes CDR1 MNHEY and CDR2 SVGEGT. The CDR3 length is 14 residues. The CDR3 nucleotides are TGTGCCAGCAGTTACCCTCCCGAGAACACTGAAGCTTTCTTT. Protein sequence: CASSYPPENTEAFF.

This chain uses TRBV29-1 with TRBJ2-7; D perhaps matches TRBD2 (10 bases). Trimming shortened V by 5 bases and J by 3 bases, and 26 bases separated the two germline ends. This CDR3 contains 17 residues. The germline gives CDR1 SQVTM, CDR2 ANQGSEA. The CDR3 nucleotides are TGCAGCGTTATACAGGGGGCTCCTAGCGGGAGTTTCTACGAGCAGTACTTC. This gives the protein CSVIQGAPSGSFYEQYF.

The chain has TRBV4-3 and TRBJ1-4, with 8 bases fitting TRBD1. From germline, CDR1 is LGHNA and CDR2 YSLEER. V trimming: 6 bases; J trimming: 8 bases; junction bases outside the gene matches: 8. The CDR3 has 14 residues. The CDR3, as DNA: TGCGCCAGCAGTGCCAGGGGGCTGTTCGAAAAACTGTTTTTT. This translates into CASSARGLFEKLFF.

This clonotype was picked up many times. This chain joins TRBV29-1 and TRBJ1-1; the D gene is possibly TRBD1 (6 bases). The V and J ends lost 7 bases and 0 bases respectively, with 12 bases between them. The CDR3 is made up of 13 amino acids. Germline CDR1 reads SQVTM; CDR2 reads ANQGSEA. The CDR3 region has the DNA TGCAGCGGCTGGACAGCCATGAACACTGAAGCTTTCTTT. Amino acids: CSGWTAMNTEAFF.

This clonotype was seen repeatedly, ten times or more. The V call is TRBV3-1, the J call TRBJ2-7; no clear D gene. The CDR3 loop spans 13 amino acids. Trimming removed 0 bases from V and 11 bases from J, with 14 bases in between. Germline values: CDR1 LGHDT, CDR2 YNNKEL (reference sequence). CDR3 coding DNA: TGTGCCAGCAGCCAAGATCAGTTCGGTCGGAAGTACTTC. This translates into CASSQDQFGRKYF.